A selection of T cell receptor beta chains follows, all from one sample in a study of CD8 T cells in Susac syndrome. TCRdb fed the immunoSEQ multiplex PCR reads into MiXCR, producing one record per CDR3 protein. Of roughly 200,000 distinct CDR3 sequences in the sample, 94% are singletons; the top ten hold around 0.11%. Input material: CD4+ T cells from PBMCs. Receptors originate from a human donor with Susac syndrome. Each CDR3 is given with its conserved first and last residue. Each record gives: J gene, D gene, CDR3 length, clone size, V gene, CDR3 protein, CDR3 DNA. D genes are given only for firm matches. Not all rows give a size; the values are once, few, many and, for expanded clones, a class.

j_call: TRBJ2-3
d_call: TRBD2
cdr3_length: 14
clone_size: once
v_call: TRBV20-1
cdr3_aa: CSASGGASTDTQYF
cdr3_nt: TGCAGTGCTAGCGGGGGGGCCTCCACAGATACGCAGTATTTT

j_call: TRBJ1-2
d_call: NA
cdr3_length: 11
clone_size: NA
v_call: TRBV20-1
cdr3_aa: CSARAQVDGVF
cdr3_nt: TGCAGTGCTAGAGCACAGGTGGATGGGGTCTTC

j_call: TRBJ2-5
d_call: NA
cdr3_length: 15
clone_size: NA
v_call: TRBV6-5
cdr3_aa: CASSPQGRLQETQYF
cdr3_nt: TGTGCCAGCAGTCCCCAGGGACGTCTCCAAGAGACCCAGTACTTC

j_call: TRBJ2-1
d_call: TRBD1
cdr3_length: 16
clone_size: NA
v_call: TRBV20-1
cdr3_aa: CSARATGGGSYNEQFF
cdr3_nt: TGCAGTGCTAGAGCGACAGGGGGGGGCTCCTACAATGAGCAGTTCTTC

j_call: TRBJ2-7
d_call: TRBD1
cdr3_length: 13
clone_size: NA
v_call: TRBV12-3/TRBV12-4
cdr3_aa: CASSVDRGYEQYF
cdr3_nt: TGTGCCAGCAGCGTTGACAGGGGCTACGAGCAGTACTTC

j_call: TRBJ2-3
d_call: NA
cdr3_length: 13
clone_size: NA
v_call: TRBV2
cdr3_aa: CASSYSSTDTQYF
cdr3_nt: TGTGCCAGCAGTTATTCTAGCACAGATACGCAGTATTTT

j_call: TRBJ1-1
d_call: NA
cdr3_length: 12
clone_size: NA
v_call: TRBV6-2/TRBV6-3
cdr3_aa: CASAGFASEAFF
cdr3_nt: TGTGCCAGCGCCGGGTTTGCTTCTGAAGCTTTCTTT

j_call: TRBJ1-4
d_call: TRBD1
cdr3_length: 15
clone_size: NA
v_call: TRBV4-3
cdr3_aa: CASSRQGQSNEKLFF
cdr3_nt: TGCGCCAGCAGCCGTCAGGGACAGTCTAATGAAAAACTGTTTTTT

j_call: TRBJ2-7
d_call: TRBD1
cdr3_length: 13
clone_size: NA
v_call: TRBV7-9
cdr3_aa: CASSLGTGDEQYF
cdr3_nt: TGTGCCAGCAGCTTAGGGACAGGGGACGAGCAGTACTTC

j_call: TRBJ2-7
d_call: NA
cdr3_length: 12
clone_size: NA
v_call: TRBV2
cdr3_aa: CASSEALGEQYF
cdr3_nt: TGTGCCAGCAGTGAAGCGCTTGGCGAGCAGTACTTC

j_call: TRBJ1-3
d_call: NA
cdr3_length: 16
clone_size: NA
v_call: TRBV30
cdr3_aa: CAWVPPGRTSGNTIYF
cdr3_nt: TGTGCCTGGGTTCCCCCGGGACGTACCTCTGGAAACACCATATATTTT

j_call: TRBJ1-1
d_call: NA
cdr3_length: 12
clone_size: NA
v_call: TRBV20-1
cdr3_aa: CSASNTGTEAFF
cdr3_nt: TGCAGTGCCTCGAATACGGGTACTGAAGCTTTCTTT

j_call: TRBJ1-4
d_call: TRBD1
cdr3_length: 14
clone_size: NA
v_call: TRBV5-1
cdr3_aa: CASSSEGAGEKLFF
cdr3_nt: TGCGCCAGCAGCTCTGAGGGGGCGGGTGAAAAACTGTTTTTT

j_call: TRBJ2-4
d_call: TRBD1
cdr3_length: 17
clone_size: once
v_call: TRBV7-2
cdr3_aa: CASSARQGIIAKNIQYF
cdr3_nt: TGTGCCAGCAGCGCACGACAGGGAATAATAGCCAAAAACATTCAGTACTTC

j_call: TRBJ2-5
d_call: NA
cdr3_length: 13
clone_size: NA
v_call: TRBV12-3/TRBV12-4
cdr3_aa: CASNLDSQETQYF
cdr3_nt: TGTGCCAGCAACCTAGACAGCCAAGAGACCCAGTACTTC

j_call: TRBJ2-7
d_call: TRBD1
cdr3_length: 14
clone_size: NA
v_call: TRBV18
cdr3_aa: CASSAGQGVYEQYF
cdr3_nt: TGTGCCAGCTCCGCGGGACAGGGGGTCTACGAGCAGTACTTC

j_call: TRBJ1-1
d_call: NA
cdr3_length: 12
clone_size: NA
v_call: TRBV28
cdr3_aa: CASSFARAEAFF
cdr3_nt: TGTGCCAGCAGTTTCGCCCGCGCTGAAGCTTTCTTT

j_call: TRBJ1-6
d_call: NA
cdr3_length: 15
clone_size: NA
v_call: TRBV23-1
cdr3_aa: CASSHRGDGNSPLHF
cdr3_nt: TGCGCCAGCAGTCACCGGGGGGACGGGAATTCACCCCTCCACTTT

j_call: TRBJ2-1
d_call: TRBD2
cdr3_length: 16
clone_size: once
v_call: TRBV9
cdr3_aa: CASSVRAGGNPNEQFF
cdr3_nt: TGTGCCAGCAGCGTACGAGCGGGGGGAAATCCGAATGAGCAGTTCTTC

j_call: TRBJ1-2
d_call: TRBD1
cdr3_length: 13
clone_size: NA
v_call: TRBV12-3/TRBV12-4
cdr3_aa: CASRGQGSGGYTF
cdr3_nt: TGTGCCAGCAGAGGACAGGGGTCGGGGGGCTACACCTTC

j_call: TRBJ2-1
d_call: NA
cdr3_length: 16
clone_size: NA
v_call: TRBV18
cdr3_aa: CASSPLTRVLSNEQFF
cdr3_nt: TGTGCCAGCTCACCGCTCACTAGGGTCTTAAGCAATGAGCAGTTCTTC

j_call: TRBJ2-3
d_call: NA
cdr3_length: 14
clone_size: NA
v_call: TRBV5-4
cdr3_aa: CASSSGVSTDTQYF
cdr3_nt: TGTGCCAGCAGTTCCGGGGTTAGCACAGATACGCAGTATTTT

j_call: TRBJ2-5
d_call: TRBD2
cdr3_length: 16
clone_size: NA
v_call: TRBV5-4
cdr3_aa: CASSLGSGGAVSTQYF
cdr3_nt: TGTGCCAGCAGCTTGGGTAGCGGGGGGGCCGTTTCGACCCAGTACTTC

j_call: TRBJ1-1
d_call: NA
cdr3_length: 15
clone_size: few
v_call: TRBV7-9
cdr3_aa: CASSPQGDKNTEAFF
cdr3_nt: TGTGCCAGCAGCCCCCAGGGCGACAAGAACACTGAAGCTTTCTTT

j_call: TRBJ2-5
d_call: NA
cdr3_length: 16
clone_size: NA
v_call: TRBV25-1
cdr3_aa: CASSENRRGEGETQYF
cdr3_nt: TGTGCCAGCAGTGAGAATAGAAGGGGGGAAGGGGAGACCCAGTACTTC

j_call: TRBJ2-7
d_call: TRBD2
cdr3_length: 15
clone_size: NA
v_call: TRBV3-1
cdr3_aa: CASSQDGGLAREQYF
cdr3_nt: TGTGCCAGCAGCCAAGATGGGGGACTAGCGCGGGAGCAGTACTTC

j_call: TRBJ2-5
d_call: TRBD1
cdr3_length: 16
clone_size: NA
v_call: TRBV13
cdr3_aa: CASSLGRRTGMETQYF
cdr3_nt: TGTGCCAGCAGCTTAGGCCGCAGGACAGGGATGGAGACCCAGTACTTC

j_call: TRBJ2-7
d_call: NA
cdr3_length: 16
clone_size: NA
v_call: TRBV5-1
cdr3_aa: CASSWGPSDGSYEQYF
cdr3_nt: TGCGCCAGCAGCTGGGGCCCGAGCGACGGGTCCTACGAGCAGTACTTC

j_call: TRBJ2-7
d_call: NA
cdr3_length: 14
clone_size: NA
v_call: TRBV4-3
cdr3_aa: CASSQNRGGHEQYF
cdr3_nt: TGCGCCAGCAGCCAAAACAGGGGGGGGCACGAGCAGTACTTC

j_call: TRBJ1-1
d_call: NA
cdr3_length: 13
clone_size: NA
v_call: TRBV11-2
cdr3_aa: CASSLEQYTEAFF
cdr3_nt: TGTGCCAGCAGCTTAGAACAGTACACTGAAGCTTTCTTT

j_call: TRBJ2-5
d_call: TRBD1
cdr3_length: 13
clone_size: NA
v_call: TRBV20-1
cdr3_aa: CSADPGQAGTQYF
cdr3_nt: TGCAGTGCGGACCCGGGACAGGCGGGGACCCAGTACTTC

j_call: TRBJ1-1
d_call: NA
cdr3_length: 17
clone_size: NA
v_call: TRBV5-1
cdr3_aa: CASSLGTEIFLNTEAFF
cdr3_nt: TGCGCCAGCAGCCTCGGGACTGAGATATTTTTGAACACTGAAGCTTTCTTT

j_call: TRBJ1-2
d_call: TRBD1
cdr3_length: 14
clone_size: NA
v_call: TRBV18
cdr3_aa: CASSPTGFNYGYTF
cdr3_nt: TGTGCCAGCTCACCGACAGGGTTCAACTATGGCTACACCTTC

j_call: TRBJ1-6
d_call: NA
cdr3_length: 14
clone_size: once
v_call: TRBV2
cdr3_aa: CASSESGYNSPLHF
cdr3_nt: TGTGCCAGCAGTGAAAGCGGCTATAATTCACCCCTCCACTTT

j_call: TRBJ1-3
d_call: NA
cdr3_length: 15
clone_size: NA
v_call: TRBV7-6
cdr3_aa: CASSLARPGGNTIYF
cdr3_nt: TGTGCCAGCAGCTTAGCGCGGCCAGGAGGAAACACCATATATTTT

j_call: TRBJ2-3
d_call: TRBD2
cdr3_length: 18
clone_size: NA
v_call: TRBV4-1
cdr3_aa: CASSQGIVAGGTTDTQYF
cdr3_nt: TGCGCCAGCAGCCAAGGGATCGTAGCGGGGGGGACGACAGATACGCAGTATTTT

j_call: TRBJ1-1
d_call: NA
cdr3_length: 10
clone_size: NA
v_call: TRBV20-1
cdr3_aa: CSASRLGAFF
cdr3_nt: TGCAGTGCTAGCAGGCTGGGAGCTTTCTTT

j_call: TRBJ2-6
d_call: NA
cdr3_length: 16
clone_size: once
v_call: TRBV6-5
cdr3_aa: CASTLSRGSGANVLTF
cdr3_nt: TGTGCCAGCACTTTGTCACGAGGCTCTGGGGCCAACGTCCTGACTTTC

j_call: TRBJ2-3
d_call: NA
cdr3_length: 12
clone_size: few
v_call: TRBV11-2
cdr3_aa: CASSVDTDTQYF
cdr3_nt: TGTGCCAGCAGCGTTGACACAGATACGCAGTATTTT

j_call: TRBJ2-1
d_call: NA
cdr3_length: 11
clone_size: NA
v_call: TRBV7-2
cdr3_aa: CASTSRTEQFF
cdr3_nt: TGTGCCAGCACCTCTAGGACGGAGCAGTTCTTC

j_call: TRBJ2-5
d_call: NA
cdr3_length: 13
clone_size: NA
v_call: TRBV12-3/TRBV12-4
cdr3_aa: CASSRTLKETQYF
cdr3_nt: TGTGCCAGCAGTAGGACACTCAAAGAGACCCAGTACTTC

j_call: TRBJ2-3
d_call: NA
cdr3_length: 16
clone_size: NA
v_call: TRBV12-3/TRBV12-4
cdr3_aa: CASSGGRAIYTDTQYF
cdr3_nt: TGTGCCAGCAGCGGCGGCCGGGCCATCTACACAGATACGCAGTATTTT

j_call: TRBJ2-7
d_call: NA
cdr3_length: 15
clone_size: once
v_call: TRBV10-3
cdr3_aa: CAISESGPGTYEQYF
cdr3_nt: TGTGCCATCAGTGAGTCGGGTCCCGGAACCTACGAGCAGTACTTC

j_call: TRBJ2-7
d_call: NA
cdr3_length: 16
clone_size: once
v_call: TRBV30
cdr3_aa: CAWSVPGIRGMGEQYF
cdr3_nt: TGTGCCTGGAGTGTACCTGGGATCCGGGGCATGGGCGAGCAGTACTTC

j_call: TRBJ2-5
d_call: NA
cdr3_length: 13
clone_size: NA
v_call: TRBV3-1
cdr3_aa: CASSQAQRKTQYF
cdr3_nt: TGTGCCAGCAGCCAAGCACAGCGCAAGACCCAGTACTTC

j_call: TRBJ2-7
d_call: NA
cdr3_length: 15
clone_size: NA
v_call: TRBV4-3
cdr3_aa: CASSQTTDASYEQYF
cdr3_nt: TGCGCCAGCAGCCAGACCACAGATGCGAGCTACGAGCAGTACTTC

j_call: TRBJ1-2
d_call: TRBD1
cdr3_length: 15
clone_size: once
v_call: TRBV12-3/TRBV12-4
cdr3_aa: CASSYRDRPNYGYTF
cdr3_nt: TGTGCCAGCAGTTACCGGGACAGGCCTAACTATGGCTACACCTTC

j_call: TRBJ2-1
d_call: NA
cdr3_length: 18
clone_size: NA
v_call: TRBV9
cdr3_aa: CASSASSRRAVGHNEQFF
cdr3_nt: TGTGCCAGCAGCGCATCCTCGCGCAGGGCCGTGGGGCACAATGAGCAGTTCTTC

j_call: TRBJ2-7
d_call: TRBD2
cdr3_length: 12
clone_size: once
v_call: TRBV20-1
cdr3_aa: CSVAGGPYEQYF
cdr3_nt: TGCAGTGTAGCGGGGGGCCCCTACGAGCAGTACTTC

j_call: TRBJ1-1
d_call: NA
cdr3_length: 12
clone_size: NA
v_call: TRBV29-1
cdr3_aa: CSVTPGGTEAFF
cdr3_nt: TGCAGCGTCACCCCGGGGGGCACTGAAGCTTTCTTT

j_call: TRBJ2-3
d_call: NA
cdr3_length: 14
clone_size: NA
v_call: TRBV2
cdr3_aa: CASSERSSTDTQYF
cdr3_nt: TGTGCCAGTTCGGAAAGGAGTAGCACAGATACGCAGTATTTT

j_call: TRBJ2-1
d_call: TRBD2
cdr3_length: 16
clone_size: NA
v_call: TRBV7-9
cdr3_aa: CASSRSTSGGGNEQFF
cdr3_nt: TGTGCCAGCAGCCGATCCACTAGCGGGGGGGGAAATGAGCAGTTCTTC

j_call: TRBJ2-7
d_call: NA
cdr3_length: 11
clone_size: NA
v_call: TRBV10-3
cdr3_aa: CATRLAYEQYF
cdr3_nt: TGTGCCACCAGACTAGCCTACGAGCAGTACTTC